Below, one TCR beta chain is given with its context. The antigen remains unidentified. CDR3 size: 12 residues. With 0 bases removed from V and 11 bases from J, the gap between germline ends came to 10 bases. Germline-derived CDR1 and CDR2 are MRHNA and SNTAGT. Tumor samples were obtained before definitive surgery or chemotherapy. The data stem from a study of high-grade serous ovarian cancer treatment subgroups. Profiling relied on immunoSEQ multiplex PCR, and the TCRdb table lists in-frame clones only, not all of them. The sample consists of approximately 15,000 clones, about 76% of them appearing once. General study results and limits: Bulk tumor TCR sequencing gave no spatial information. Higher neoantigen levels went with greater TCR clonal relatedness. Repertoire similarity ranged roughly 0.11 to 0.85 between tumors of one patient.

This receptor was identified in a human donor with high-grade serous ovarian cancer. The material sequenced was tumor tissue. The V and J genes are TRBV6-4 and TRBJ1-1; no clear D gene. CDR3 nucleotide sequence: TGTGCCAGCAGTGACTCTGGCGGCGGGGCTTTCTTT. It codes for CASSDSGGGAFF.